This TCR beta chain derives from a study of molecular identifiers for immune sequencing clone quantification. Whole-study findings and limits: For effector cells, clones above 20 RNA copies held over 97% of molecules; for naive cells, under 1%.

Libraries for naive CD8 T cells, which were made from about 19,000 to 1,100,000 sorted cells, drew on 10%, 30% or 50% of the RNA. Isolation of naive CD8 T cells was achieved by sorting on a CD8+CD4-CCR7+CD45RA+ phenotype. Bulk TCR libraries were made with methods that had been previously described and with listed TCR primers. A single record per CDR3 protein comes from TCRdb applying MiXCR to the PCR reads. The top ten hold roughly 0.8% of the sample, which has about 320,000 distinct CDR3 sequences, over 20% seen once. Turning to this clonotype: As yet, its antigen is unknown.

The germline gives CDR1 ENHRY, CDR2 SYGVKD. The CDR3 length is 14 residues. V lost 4 bases, J lost 3 bases, and 12 bases lay in between. The clonotype originates from a human donor in good health. Some libraries in this study had Jurkat cell RNA spiked in. This chain joins TRBV10-3 and TRBJ1-1, with no clear D. Sequenced sample: naive CD8+ T cells from blood, with Jurkat cell RNA spiked in. Subset meaning: FACS-sorted CD8+CD4-CCR7+CD45RA+ naive T cells. In nucleotides, the CDR3 is TGTGCCATCAGTGCGGGAGGTCGGGACACTGAAGCTTTCTTT. Protein product: CAISAGGRDTEAFF.